The 10 T cell receptor beta chains given below trace back to one sample, sequenced in a study of identical twins. TCRdb used MiXCR to reprocess the 5' RACE reads, holding one entry per CDR3 protein. The sample yields 1.5 million or so distinct CDR3 sequences, under 35% seen once. Sequences were obtained from cord blood. The receptors stem from a newborn girl in good health.

This chain connects TRBV6-5 to TRBJ1-5; D unclear. The CDR3 has 14 residues. Germline loops: CDR1 MNHEY, CDR2 SVGAGI. Between the trimmed V and J ends, which lost 2 bases and 4 bases, there was a span of 9 bases. The chain's CDR3 is CASSYEGINQPQHF. In nucleotides, the CDR3 is TGTGCCAGCAGTTACGAAGGAATTAATCAGCCCCAGCATTTT.

The V call is TRBV5-5, the J call TRBJ1-2, with D hard to call. CDR1 is SGHKS and CDR2 is YYEKEE in the germline V gene (reference sequence). Trimming shortened V by 7 bases and J by 0 bases, and 19 bases separated the two germline ends. The CDR3 sequence is 16 residues long. DNA for the CDR3: TGTGCCAGCGGCCTGTCGGTGCGCAGTTCTAACTATGGCTACACCTTC. This gives the protein CASGLSVRSSNYGYTF.

This chain connects TRBV10-1 to TRBJ1-6, with D possibly matching TRBD1 (5 bases). The ends were cut back, 7 bases at V and 7 bases at J, with 8 bases in the middle. The germline V gene has CDR1 WNHNN and CDR2 SYGVQD (reference sequence). The CDR3 contains 12 residues. CDR3: CASNRDNSPLHF. CDR3 DNA sequence: TGCGCCAGCAACCGGGACAATTCACCCCTCCACTTT.

This clonotype was recorded many times. V and J are TRBV21-1 and TRBJ2-7. TRBV21-1 is reported as a pseudogene. The CDR3 is made up of 16 amino acids. This CDR3 reads CASSKALAYRRYEQYF. In nucleotides, the CDR3 is TGTGCCAGCAGCAAAGCACTAGCGTACCGTCGCTACGAGCAGTACTTC.

The chain recombines TRBV14 with TRBJ2-6; D might be TRBD1 or TRBD2, each matching 6 bases. The CDR3 has 17 amino acids. V gave up 8 bases and J gave up 1 base, with 18 bases separating them. Looked up from germline, CDR1 is SGHDN and CDR2 is FVKESK. Written as DNA, the CDR3 is TGTGCCAGCGCGCGGGGACACCTACTTTCTGGGGCCAACGTCCTGACTTTC. This encodes CASARGHLLSGANVLTF.

This chain joins TRBV7-9 and TRBJ1-5, with 12 bases aligning to TRBD1. Germline assignment: CDR1 SEHNR and CDR2 FQNEAQ (reference sequence). The V and J ends lost 5 bases and 6 bases, in that order; junction bases with no gene match: 8. This CDR3 contains 16 residues. In nucleotides, the CDR3 is TGTGCCAGCAGCACCGGGACAGGGGGCTCAGGTCAGCCCCAGCATTTT. This translates into CASSTGTGGSGQPQHF.

This clonotype was picked up a small number of times. The CDR3 is CATRQGSTDTQYF. The CDR3 DNA sequence: TGTGCCACCAGACAGGGGAGCACAGATACGCAGTATTTT. The chain uses TRBV24-1 and TRBJ2-3; 7 nucleotides agree with TRBD1. Germline CDR1 and CDR2: KGHDR and SFDVKD. The length of the CDR3 is 13 residues. J gave up 0 bases and V 7 bases, and 0 bases lay outside the gene matches.

The chain joins TRBV9 to TRBJ1-6; D perhaps matches TRBD1 (5 bases). V was cut by 0 bases and J by 0 bases, with 7 bases left in between. The length of the CDR3 is 16 residues. The V gene's germline CDR1 is SGDLS and CDR2 YYNGEE. CDR3 protein: CASSVAGSSYNSPLHF. The CDR3 DNA sequence: TGTGCCAGCAGCGTAGCAGGGAGCTCCTATAATTCACCCCTCCACTTT.

The V and J genes are TRBV27 and TRBJ2-7; D is possibly TRBD1 (6 bases). Looked up from germline, CDR1 is MNHEY and CDR2 is SMNVEV (reference sequence). The CDR3 loop spans 14 amino acids. V was clipped by 2 bases and J by 5 bases, with 13 bases between them. CDR3: CASSLAAGDHEQYF. The DNA for the CDR3 is TGTGCCAGCAGTTTAGCCGCAGGGGACCACGAGCAGTACTTC.

V is TRBV5-1 and J is TRBJ2-5, with 7 positions matching TRBD1. The CDR3 is made up of 16 amino acids. The J segment lost 2 bases and the V segment lost 1 base, leaving 8 bases of the junction unmatched. CDR1 and CDR2 (germline): SGHRS, YFSETQ. The CDR3 nucleotides read TGCGCCAGCAGCTTGTCACCGGGACAGACACAAGAGACCCAGTACTTC. It translates to CASSLSPGQTQETQYF.